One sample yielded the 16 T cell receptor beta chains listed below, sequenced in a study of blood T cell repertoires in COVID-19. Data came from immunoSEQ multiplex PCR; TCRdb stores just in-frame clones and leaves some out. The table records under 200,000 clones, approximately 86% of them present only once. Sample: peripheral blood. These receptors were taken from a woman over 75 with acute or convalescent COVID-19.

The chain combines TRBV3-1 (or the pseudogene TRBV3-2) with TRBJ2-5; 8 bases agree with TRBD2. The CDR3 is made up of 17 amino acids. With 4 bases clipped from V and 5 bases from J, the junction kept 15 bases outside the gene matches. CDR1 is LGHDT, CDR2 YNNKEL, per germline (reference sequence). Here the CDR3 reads CASSRLRSGRGEETQYF. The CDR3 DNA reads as TGTGCCAGCAGCCGGCTGAGGAGCGGGAGAGGGGAGGAGACCCAGTACTTC.

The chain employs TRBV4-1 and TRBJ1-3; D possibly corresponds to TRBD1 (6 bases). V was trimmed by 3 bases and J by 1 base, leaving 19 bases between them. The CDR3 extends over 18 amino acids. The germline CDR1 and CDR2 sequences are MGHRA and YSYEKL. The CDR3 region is CASSHQRSQGLSGNTIYF. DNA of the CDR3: TGCGCCAGCAGCCATCAGAGATCTCAGGGGCTTTCTGGAAACACCATATATTTT.

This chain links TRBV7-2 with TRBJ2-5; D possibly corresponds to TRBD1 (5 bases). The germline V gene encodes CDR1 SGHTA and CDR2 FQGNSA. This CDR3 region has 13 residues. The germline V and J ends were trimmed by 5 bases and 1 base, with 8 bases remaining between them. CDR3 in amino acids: CASSVRVQETQYF. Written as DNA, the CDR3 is TGTGCCAGCAGCGTCAGGGTCCAAGAGACCCAGTACTTC.

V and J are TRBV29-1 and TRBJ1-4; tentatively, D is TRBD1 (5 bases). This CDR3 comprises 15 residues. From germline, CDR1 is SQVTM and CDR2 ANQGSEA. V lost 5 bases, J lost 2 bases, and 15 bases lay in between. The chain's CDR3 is CSVCLSAGTNEKLFF. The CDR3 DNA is TGCAGCGTTTGCTTATCGGCAGGGACTAATGAAAAACTGTTTTTT. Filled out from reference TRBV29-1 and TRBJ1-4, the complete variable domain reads SAVISQKPSRDICQRGTSLTIQCQVDSQVTMMFWYRQQPGQSLTLIATANQGSEATYESGFVIDKFPISRPNLTFSTLTVSNMSPEDSSIYLCSVCLSAGTNEKLFFGSGTQLSVL.

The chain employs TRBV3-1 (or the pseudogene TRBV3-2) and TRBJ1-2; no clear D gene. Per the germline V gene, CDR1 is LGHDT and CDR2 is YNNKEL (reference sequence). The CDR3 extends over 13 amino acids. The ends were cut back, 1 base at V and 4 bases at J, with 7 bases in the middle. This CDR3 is CASSQGSTYGYTF. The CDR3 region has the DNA TGTGCCAGCAGCCAAGGCAGTACCTATGGCTACACCTTC.

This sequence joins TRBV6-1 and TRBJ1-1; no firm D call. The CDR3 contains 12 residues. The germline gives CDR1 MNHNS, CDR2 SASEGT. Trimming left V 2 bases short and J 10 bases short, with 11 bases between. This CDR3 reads CASSEIRRGAFF. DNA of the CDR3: TGTGCCAGCAGTGAAATTCGGCGGGGAGCTTTCTTT.

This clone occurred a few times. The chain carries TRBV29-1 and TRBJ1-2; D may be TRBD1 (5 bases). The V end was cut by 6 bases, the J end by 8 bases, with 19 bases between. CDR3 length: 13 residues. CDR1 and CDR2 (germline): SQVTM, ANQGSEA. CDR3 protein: CSVHGGDGRGYTF. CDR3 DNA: TGCAGCGTCCACGGGGGGGACGGCAGGGGCTACACCTTC. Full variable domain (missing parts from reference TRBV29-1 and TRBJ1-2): SAVISQKPSRDICQRGTSLTIQCQVDSQVTMMFWYRQQPGQSLTLIATANQGSEATYESGFVIDKFPISRPNLTFSTLTVSNMSPEDSSIYLCSVHGGDGRGYTFGSGTRLTVV.

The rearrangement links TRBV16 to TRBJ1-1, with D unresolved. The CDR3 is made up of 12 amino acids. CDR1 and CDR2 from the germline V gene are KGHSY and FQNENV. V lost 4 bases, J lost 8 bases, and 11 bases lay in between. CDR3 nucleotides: TGTGCCAGCAGCCTCACTCGGGGAGAAGCTTTCTTT. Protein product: CASSLTRGEAFF.

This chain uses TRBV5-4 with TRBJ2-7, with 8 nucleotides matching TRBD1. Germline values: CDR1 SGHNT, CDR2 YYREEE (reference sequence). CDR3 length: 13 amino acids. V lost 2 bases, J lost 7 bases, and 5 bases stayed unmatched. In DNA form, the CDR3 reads TGTGCCAGCAGCTTAAACAGGGGGGAAGAGCAGTACTTC. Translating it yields CASSLNRGEEQYF.

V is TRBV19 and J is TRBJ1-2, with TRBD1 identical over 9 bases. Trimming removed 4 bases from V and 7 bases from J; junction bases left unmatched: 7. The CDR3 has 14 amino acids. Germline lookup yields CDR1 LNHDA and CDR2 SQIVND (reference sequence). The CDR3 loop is CASSSNRGPVGYTF. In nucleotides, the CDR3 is TGTGCCAGTAGTAGCAACAGGGGGCCGGTTGGCTACACCTTC.

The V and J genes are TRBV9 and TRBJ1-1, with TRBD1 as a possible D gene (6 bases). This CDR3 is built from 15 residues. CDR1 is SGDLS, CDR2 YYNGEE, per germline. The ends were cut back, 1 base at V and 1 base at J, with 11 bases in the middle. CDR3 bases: TGTGCCAGCAGCGTAAAGGGGGGGCAGAACACTGAAGCTTTCTTT. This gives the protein CASSVKGGQNTEAFF.

CDR3 DNA: TGTGCCAGCAGCCCTACTGTGGGTCAGGGGAGATATGGCTACACCTTC. It specifies CASSPTVGQGRYGYTF. This chain joins TRBV7-2 and TRBJ1-2; D is possibly TRBD1 (6 bases). V shed 5 bases and J shed 5 bases, with 21 bases lying between them. This CDR3 comprises 16 residues. Germline assignment: CDR1 SGHTA and CDR2 FQGNSA.

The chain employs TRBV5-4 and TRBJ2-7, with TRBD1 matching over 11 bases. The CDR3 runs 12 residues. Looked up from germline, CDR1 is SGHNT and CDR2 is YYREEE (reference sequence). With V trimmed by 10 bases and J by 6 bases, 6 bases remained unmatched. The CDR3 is CAATGTGGEQYF. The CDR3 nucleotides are TGTGCCGCAACGGGGACAGGGGGCGAGCAGTACTTC.

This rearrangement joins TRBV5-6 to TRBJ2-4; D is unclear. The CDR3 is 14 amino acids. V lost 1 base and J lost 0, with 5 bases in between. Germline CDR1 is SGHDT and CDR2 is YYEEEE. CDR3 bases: TGTGCCAGCAGCTTGAGACTAGCCAAAAACATTCAGTACTTC. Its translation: CASSLRLAKNIQYF.

Here the CDR3 reads CATSKERTSGITQYF. The CDR3 DNA reads as TGTGCCACCAGCAAAGAAAGGACTAGCGGAATTACGCAGTATTTT. The V gene is TRBV15, the J gene TRBJ2-3; 10 nucleotides agree with TRBD2. The CDR3 has 15 amino acids. J lost 8 bases, V lost 4 bases, and 9 bases had no gene match. The V gene's germline CDR1 is LNHNV and CDR2 YYDKDF (reference sequence).

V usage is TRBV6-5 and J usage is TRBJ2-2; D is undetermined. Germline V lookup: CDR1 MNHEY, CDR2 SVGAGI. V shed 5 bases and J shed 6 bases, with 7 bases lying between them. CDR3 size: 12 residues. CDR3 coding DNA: TGTGCCAGCAGTCCAGGATCCGGGGAGCTGTTTTTT. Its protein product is CASSPGSGELFF.